This passage covers 28 T cell receptor beta chains from one sample sequenced in a study of read filtering for tumor transcriptome and immune sequencing. Molecular barcoded adaptors covering alpha/delta and beta/gamma chains were used on 400 ng RNA. MiXCR, applied by TCRdb to the reads, yields one record per CDR3 protein. The sample contains fewer than 75,000 distinct CDR3 sequences, approximately 22% of which appear only once. The sample consisted of a population of CD138-negative cells sorted from bone marrow. These receptors originate from a donor at least 40 years old with multiple myeloma.

On this clonotype: This may be a read error, as it is one base from a much larger clone. This chain joins TRBV7-9 and TRBJ2-1; D is uncertain. V was shortened by 9 bases and J by 8 bases, with 11 bases between the two germline ends. The germline V gene has CDR1 SEHNR and CDR2 FQNEAQ (reference sequence). The CDR3 length is 11 residues. CDR3 nucleotides: TGTGCCAGTGCAGGTTACGATGAGCAGTTCTTC. This translates into CASAGYDEQFF.

This chain joins TRBV28 and TRBJ2-1, with D perhaps matching TRBD1 (6 bases). There are 15 residues in the CDR3. Germline assignment: CDR1 MDHEN and CDR2 SYDVKM. Trimming took off 6 bases at V and 5 bases at J, with 17 bases between the two ends. The CDR3 DNA is TGTGCCAGCAGCACCTGGGGGCAGGGGAACAATGAGCAGTTCTTC. Translation gives CASSTWGQGNNEQFF.

The chain links TRBV3-1 to TRBJ2-5, with 8 bases fitting TRBD1. CDR3 length equals 15 residues. CDR1 LGHDT and CDR2 YNNKEL come from the germline V gene (reference sequence). V was pared by 3 bases and J by 2 bases, with 5 bases of the junction left unmatched. CDR3 DNA: TGTGCCAGCAGCCACCTGGACAGGGAGCAAGAGACCCAGTACTTC. Residues: CASSHLDREQETQYF.

Points on this clonotype: A single base is all that separates this from a far larger clone, so a read error is likely. The rearrangement links TRBV5-8 to TRBJ1-4, with TRBD1 identical over 9 bases. J gave up 7 bases and V 3 bases, and 7 bases lay outside the gene matches. Per the germline V gene, CDR1 is SGHTS and CDR2 is YDEGEE. CDR3 length: 15 amino acids. The CDR3 DNA reads as TGTGCCAGCAGCTGGGACAGGGAGTTAAGTGAAAAACTGTTTTTT. The encoded protein is CASSWDRELSEKLFF.

This clonotype appeared many times. V and J are TRBV6-2 or TRBV6-3 and TRBJ1-4; D possibly corresponds to TRBD1 (5 bases). This CDR3 is built from 16 residues. V was cut by 6 bases and J by 4 bases, with 18 bases left in between. CDR1 is MNHEY and CDR2 is SVGEGT in the germline V gene. This chain's CDR3 is CASRSGPGQDNEKLFF. CDR3 DNA sequence: TGTGCCAGCAGATCCGGCCCCGGACAAGATAATGAAAAACTGTTTTTT.

In regard to this clonotype: The conserved phenylalanine or tryptophan normally closing the CDR3 is absent here, so this likely arose from a read error. The chain uses TRBV6-5 and TRBJ2-7; no definite D call. With 0 bases removed from V and 4 bases from J, the gap between germline ends came to 16 bases. Germline CDR1 reads MNHEY; CDR2 reads SVGAGI. CDR3 length: 16 amino acids. This chain's CDR3 is CASSYSARPDIYEQYS. CDR3 in DNA: TGTGCCAGCAGTTACTCGGCTAGACCTGATATTTACGAGCAGTACTCC.

This clonotype showed up just a few times. The rearrangement joins TRBV7-8 to TRBJ2-2, with 12 bases aligning to TRBD2. Germline V gene lookup returns CDR1 SGHVS and CDR2 FQNEAQ. The junction had 3 bases not matched to a gene; V was cut back by 1 base and J by 6 bases. The length of the CDR3 is 16 residues. In nucleotides, the CDR3 is TGTGCCAGCAGCTTAGGGACTAGCGGGAAAGCCGGGGAGCTGTTTTTT. Protein: CASSLGTSGKAGELFF.

To note about this clonotype: A much larger clone sits a single nucleotide away, making a read error possible. V usage is TRBV7-3 and J usage is TRBJ2-3; D is undetermined. The J call may be incorrect, as the DNA end agrees better with TRBJ1-5. CDR1 is SGHTA, CDR2 FQGTGA, per germline. CDR3 length equals 14 residues. CDR3 in amino acids: CASSSTSGSDTQHF. CDR3 coding DNA: TGTGCCAGCAGCTCGACTAGCGGGAGTGATACGCAGCATTTT.

Remarks on this clonotype: The junction departs from germline at one end; a sequencing error may be responsible. The chain recombines TRBV7-7 with TRBJ2-1; the D gene is possibly TRBD1 (5 bases). The CDR3 spans 14 residues. CDR1 and CDR2 (germline): SSHAT, FNYEAQ (reference sequence). This chain's CDR3 is CASSRRSRGHEQFF. The CDR3 nucleotides are TGTGCTAGCAGCCGAAGATCAAGGGGCCATGAGCAGTTCTTC. Drawing the rest from reference TRBV7-7 and TRBJ2-1, the complete variable domain is GAGVSQSPRYKVTKRGQDVTLRCDPISSHATLYWYQQALGQGPEFLTYFNYEAQPDKSGLPSDRFSAERPEGSISTLTIQRTEQRDSAMYRCASSRRSRGHEQFFGPGTRLTVL.

This clonotype has more than one count but fewer than ten. The chain combines TRBV6-2 or TRBV6-3 with TRBJ1-5, with D maybe TRBD1 (6 bases). This CDR3 has 15 residues. The V gene's germline CDR1 is MNHEY and CDR2 SVGEGT. V gave up 6 bases and J gave up 1 base, with 13 bases separating them. The DNA of the CDR3 is TGTGCCAGCAGCCCCCGGGGGCTAAGCAATCAGCCCCAGCATTTT. Amino acids: CASSPRGLSNQPQHF.

V is TRBV7-2 and J is TRBJ2-1; D is possibly TRBD1 (6 bases). V was shortened by 2 bases and J by 7 bases, with 9 bases between the two germline ends. This CDR3 comprises 13 residues. Germline CDR1 reads SGHTA; CDR2 reads FQGNSA. In DNA form, the CDR3 reads TGTGCCAGCAGCTTAAACAGGGTTAATGAGCAGTTCTTC. It specifies CASSLNRVNEQFF.

The gene calls are TRBV5-1 and TRBJ1-1; D perhaps matches TRBD1 (6 bases). In germline, CDR1 is SGHRS, CDR2 YFSETQ. The CDR3 spans 15 residues. Trimming left V 4 bases short and J 11 bases short, with 24 bases between. CDR3 nucleotides: TGCGCCAGCAGCGTGGAACCACAGGGTAACACTGGGGCTTTCTTT. It is translated as CASSVEPQGNTGAFF.

In this sample, this clonotype turned up a few times. The J gene is TRBJ2-5, the V gene TRBV13; possible D gene TRBD1, 6 bases. Trimming took off 4 bases at V and 3 bases at J, with 9 bases between the two ends. The V gene's germline CDR1 is PRHDT and CDR2 FYEKMQ (reference sequence). The CDR3 is 13 residues long. CDR3 bases: TGTGCCAGCAGCTATAACAGGGAAGAGACCCAGTACTTC. It is translated as CASSYNREETQYF.

In its sample, this clonotype was seen many times. CDR3 amino acids: CASSTGQGEQYF. CDR3 DNA: TGTGCCAGCAGTACCGGACAGGGCGAGCAGTACTTC. The rearrangement uses TRBV6-5 and TRBJ2-7; 8 bases align to TRBD1. This CDR3 is built from 12 residues. The germline CDR1 and CDR2 sequences are MNHEY and SVGAGI. Trimming at V came to 5 bases and at J to 6 bases, leaving 3 bases not matched to a gene.

This clonotype was seen a few times. The chain joins TRBV3-1 to TRBJ2-2, with D perhaps TRBD1 (6 bases). This CDR3 is 15 amino acids long. V dropped 2 bases and J dropped 1 base, with 8 bases sitting between them. Germline lookup yields CDR1 LGHDT and CDR2 YNNKEL (reference sequence). For the CDR3, the DNA is TGTGCCAGCAGCCAACTGGGACAGAACACCGGGGAGCTGTTTTTT. Translated: CASSQLGQNTGELFF.

This clonotype was counted many times. V is TRBV28 and J is TRBJ2-3; D gene ambiguous. Between the trimmed V and J ends, which lost 6 bases and 5 bases, there was a span of 9 bases. The CDR3 is 12 amino acids. CDR1 MDHEN and CDR2 SYDVKM come from the germline V gene. The CDR3 nucleotides read TGTGCCAGCAGGGCCCTCATAGATACGCAGTATTTT. Its translation is CASRALIDTQYF.

This clonotype was seen more than once but under ten times. This may stem from a read error, because a much larger clone lies one nucleotide away. The V and J genes are TRBV20-1 and TRBJ2-1; either TRBD1 or TRBD2 may fit D (5 bases each). Germline-derived CDR1 and CDR2 are DFQATT and SNEGSKA (reference sequence). V lost 5 bases and J lost 4, with 15 bases in between. The CDR3 covers 14 residues. CDR3 DNA: TGCAGTGCTTTCCCGGGACCAGGATACAATGAGCAGTTCTTC. Amino acids: CSAFPGPGYNEQFF.

The rearrangement uses TRBV29-1 and TRBJ1-1, with a tentative D call TRBD1 (5 bases). The V and J ends lost 4 bases and 8 bases respectively, with 11 bases between them. The CDR3 runs 11 residues. Germline V gene lookup returns CDR1 SQVTM and CDR2 ANQGSEA. DNA of the CDR3: TGCAGCGTTGCGGAAGGGGCGGAAGCTTTCTTT. Amino acid sequence: CSVAEGAEAFF.

Concerning this clonotype itself: One end of the junction fails to match germline, which may point to a read error. V and J are TRBV2 and TRBJ2-1; weak D call: TRBD2 (5 bases). Germline loops: CDR1 SNHLY, CDR2 FYNNEI. CDR3 length: 14 amino acids. The CDR3 loop is CAGRRAGGNNEQFF. The CDR3 nucleotides are TGTGCCGGCAGACGGGCAGGAGGCAACAATGAGCAGTTCTTC. The full variable domain, in which reference TRBV2 and TRBJ2-1 provide the parts outside the CDR3, is EPEVTQTPSHQVTQMGQEVILRCVPISNHLYFYWYRQILGQKVEFLVSFYNNEISEKSEIFDDQFSVERPDGSNFTLKIRSTKLEDSAMYFCAGRRAGGNNEQFFGPGTRLTVL.

For this clonotype: The junction and the germline gene differ at one end; a read error may be behind it. The V call is TRBV20-1, the J call TRBJ2-5, with TRBD1 matching 7 bases. Germline V CDR1 and CDR2: DFQATT, SNEGSKA (reference sequence). The CDR3 has 15 residues. CDR3 sequence reads: CGARPTGTVQETQYF. The CDR3 coding sequence is TGCGGTGCCAGGCCCACGGGGACAGTACAAGAGACCCAGTACTTC.

The sample holds a few counts of this clonotype. V and J are TRBV29-1 and TRBJ1-5; no definite D call. The CDR3 runs to 14 residues. Per germline, CDR1 SQVTM and CDR2 ANQGSEA. The V and J ends lost 0 bases and 12 bases respectively, with 18 bases between them. The CDR3 nucleotides read TGCAGCGTTGAAGATCAAACGGGTGGGGTAGGCCAGCATTTT. This codes for CSVEDQTGGVGQHF.

In regard to this clonotype: This may arise from a read error, as a much more abundant clone is one base away. The gene calls are TRBV6-6 and TRBJ2-2; 11 bases agree with TRBD2. V lost 6 bases, J lost 5 bases, and 8 bases stayed unmatched. This CDR3 comprises 16 residues. Germline lookup yields CDR1 MNHNY and CDR2 SVGAGI (reference sequence). The CDR3 DNA is TGTGCCAGCAGATCATTAGCGGGAGGGGATACCGGGGAGCTGTTTTTT. This gives the protein CASRSLAGGDTGELFF.

About this clonotype itself: It differs at one base from a far larger clone, so likely a read error. The chain joins TRBV7-2 to TRBJ1-4; 9 bases line up with TRBD1. The CDR3 has 15 amino acids. CDR1 and CDR2 from the germline V gene are SGHTA and FQGNSA. The CDR3 here is CASSWDRELNEKLSF. The CDR3 nucleotides read TGTGCCAGCAGCTGGGACAGGGAGTTAAATGAAAAACTGTCTTTT.

This clonotype occurred many times. The chain is built from TRBV5-1 and TRBJ1-1; TRBD1 agrees at 7 bases. Germline V gene data show CDR1 as SGHRS and CDR2 as YFSETQ. The CDR3 has 13 residues. The V and J ends lost 3 bases and 8 bases, in that order; junction bases with no gene match: 7. The CDR3 sequence: CASSSQGFDEAFF. CDR3 DNA sequence: TGCGCCAGCAGCTCACAGGGGTTTGACGAAGCTTTCTTT.

This clonotype came up a few times. The rearrangement links TRBV7-9 to TRBJ1-2; possibly TRBD1 for D (5 bases). CDR1 and CDR2 from the germline V gene are SEHNR and FQNEAQ (reference sequence). The CDR3 consists of 14 residues. Trimming stripped 10 bases from V and 2 bases from J, with 17 bases between. This CDR3 reads CATKSGTDNYGYTF. In DNA, the CDR3 is TGTGCCACCAAGTCTGGGACCGACAACTATGGCTACACCTTC.

The chain uses TRBV6-5 and TRBJ2-7; maybe TRBD2 (5 bases). The V gene lost 5 bases and the J gene lost 2 bases, with 13 bases spanning the gap. The CDR3 has 14 amino acids. Per germline, CDR1 MNHEY and CDR2 SVGAGI. The DNA of the CDR3 is TGTGCCAGCAGTAGAGTCGGGAAAACCTACGAGCAGTACTTC. Translating gives CASSRVGKTYEQYF.

As for this clonotype: This clone may be a read error of a much larger clone one base away. The chain joins TRBV28 to TRBJ2-5, with 9 nucleotides matching TRBD2. Germline V gene sequence: CDR1 MDHEN, CDR2 SYDVKM. The CDR3 runs to 15 residues. DNA for the CDR3: TGTGCCAGCGGGCGCGCGGGAGGGCCCCAGGAGACCCAGCACTTC. Protein product: CASGRAGGPQETQHF. The variable domain in full, completed from reference TRBV28 and TRBJ2-5, reads DVKVTQSSRYLVKRTGEKVFLECVQDMDHENMFWYRQDPGLGLRLIYFSYDVKMKEKGDIPEGYSVSREKKERFSLILESASTNQTSMYLCASGRAGGPQETQHFGPGTRLLVL.

This rearrangement joins TRBV4-1 to TRBJ1-4, with D unclear. CDR3 length: 13 amino acids. Germline loops: CDR1 MGHRA, CDR2 YSYEKL. The ends were cut back, 0 bases at V and 10 bases at J, with 9 bases in the middle. CDR3 coding DNA: TGCGCCAGCAGCCAAGAGGGAGGTGTAAAACTGTTTTTT. It yields the protein CASSQEGGVKLFF.